This is a list of T cell receptor beta chains from one sample in a study of T-cell memory formation after mild COVID-19. TCRdb analysed the 5' RACE reads with MiXCR anew, one entry per CDR3 protein. The data show a few hundred thousand distinct CDR3 sequences, about 16% seen once. Sequencing was done on a sample of PBMCs or a T cell subset sorted from them (not recorded which). All receptors come from a man aged 18-30 years who had mild COVID-19 (a few samples of this study predate the infection). Cell type and time point are not known. The CDR3 runs from the conserved cysteine through the conserved F or W. The D gene is left open where the match is weak. A clone size is listed for some rows: how often the clone was seen (once, few, many), or a class if it is expanded.

clone size	V gene	D gene	J gene	CDR3 protein	CDR3 DNA
NA	TRBV7-2	NA	TRBJ2-7	CASSGLGREQYF	TGTGCCAGCAGCGGACTGGGTAGGGAGCAGTACTTC
many	TRBV7-2	NA	TRBJ2-2	CASSFRVDGELFF	TGTGCCAGCAGCTTCAGGGTTGACGGGGAGCTGTTTTTT
few	TRBV20-1	TRBD2	TRBJ2-1	CSAWRGGWHEQFF	TGCAGTGCTTGGCGGGGGGGCTGGCATGAGCAGTTCTTC
few	TRBV10-2	NA	TRBJ1-4	CASSESPGGGEKLFF	TGCGCCAGCAGTGAGTCGCCGGGCGGTGGGGAAAAACTGTTTTTT
few	TRBV4-1	TRBD1	TRBJ2-3	CASSQTGLPDTQYF	TGCGCCAGCAGCCAGACAGGGCTGCCGGATACGCAGTATTTT
NA	TRBV27	NA	TRBJ2-3	CASSLGTLMASTSTDTQYF	TGTGCCAGCAGTTTAGGAACGTTAATGGCCTCGACAAGCACAGATACGCAGTATTTT
few	TRBV7-8	NA	TRBJ2-5	CASSQDSRETQYF	TGTGCCAGCAGCCAGGACAGCCGGGAGACCCAGTACTTC
NA	TRBV12-3/TRBV12-4	TRBD1	TRBJ2-3	CASSTTGGSGTDTQYF	TGTGCCAGCAGTACCACAGGGGGCAGTGGCACAGATACGCAGTATTTT
few	TRBV18	TRBD1	TRBJ1-4	CASSYGQGATNEKLFF	TGTGCCAGCTCGTACGGACAGGGAGCAACTAATGAAAAACTGTTTTTT
few	TRBV6-4	TRBD1	TRBJ1-1	CASSPDRAGTEAFF	TGTGCCAGCAGTCCGGACAGGGCGGGCACTGAAGCTTTCTTT
few	TRBV6-5	TRBD2	TRBJ2-2	CASSRGGDFGELFF	TGTGCCAGCAGCCGGGGGGGCGATTTCGGGGAGCTGTTTTTT
few	TRBV5-1	TRBD1	TRBJ1-5	CASNRTGGAGQPQHF	TGCGCCAGCAACCGGACAGGGGGCGCGGGTCAGCCCCAGCATTTT
NA	TRBV21-1	NA	TRBJ2-1	CASSKEGQGTEKKNNEQFF	TGTGCCAGCAGCAAAGAGGGACAGGGGACGGAGAAGAAGAACAATGAGCAGTTCTTC
many	TRBV18	NA	TRBJ1-2	CASSPNGGAGGYTF	TGTGCCAGCTCACCCAACGGTGGGGCTGGCGGCTACACCTTC
NA	TRBV11-2	NA	TRBJ1-1	CASSLPLSGTEAFF	TGTGCCAGCAGCTTACCCCTTTCGGGAACTGAAGCTTTCTTT
NA	TRBV5-1	TRBD1	TRBJ2-1	CASSMGQRSDEQFF	TGCGCCAGCAGCATGGGACAGAGAAGCGATGAGCAGTTCTTC
many	TRBV28	NA	TRBJ2-1	CAGGTTGHGYNEQFF	TGTGCCGGGGGCACCACAGGCCATGGGTACAATGAGCAGTTCTTC
few	TRBV5-5	NA	TRBJ2-7	CASSLGVRYEQYF	TGTGCCAGCAGCTTGGGGGTTCGATACGAGCAGTACTTC
few	TRBV2	NA	TRBJ2-2	CASSQLGLGTGELFF	TGTGCCAGCAGTCAGTTGGGACTTGGGACCGGGGAGCTGTTTTTT
NA	TRBV6-5	NA	TRBJ2-2	CASTTGDTGELFF	TGTGCCAGCACCACGGGGGACACCGGGGAGCTGTTTTTT
many	TRBV4-2	NA	TRBJ2-7	CASSPWGGESSYEQYF	TGTGCCAGCAGCCCGTGGGGTGGGGAAAGCTCCTACGAGCAGTACTTC
NA	TRBV7-8	NA	TRBJ1-5	CASSQFHSPGYNQPQHF	TGTGCCAGCAGCCAGTTCCATTCCCCAGGGTACAATCAGCCCCAGCATTTT
few	TRBV11-2	NA	TRBJ2-3	CASSLRLATIRDTQYF	TGTGCCAGCAGCTTACGCCTAGCGACAATCAGGGATACGCAGTATTTT
many	TRBV5-1	TRBD1	TRBJ2-2	CASTLGQSGSNTGELFF	TGCGCCAGCACCCTGGGACAGAGCGGTTCGAACACCGGGGAGCTGTTTTTT
few	TRBV29-1	NA	TRBJ2-7	CSVASYSYEQYF	TGCAGCGTTGCTTCATACTCCTACGAGCAGTACTTC
NA	TRBV12-3/TRBV12-4	TRBD2	TRBJ2-3	CASSLGGGARDTQYF	TGTGCCAGCAGTTTGGGCGGGGGGGCAAGAGATACGCAGTATTTT
few	TRBV6-2/TRBV6-3	NA	TRBJ2-7	CASSYGPEQYF	TGTGCCAGCAGTTACGGGCCAGAGCAGTACTTC
NA	TRBV4-1	NA	TRBJ2-5	CASSQGNGGGETQYF	TGCGCCAGCAGCCAAGGCAATGGGGGAGGCGAGACCCAGTACTTC
few	TRBV12-3/TRBV12-4	NA	TRBJ1-1	CASSLVWREAFF	TGTGCCAGCAGTTTAGTCTGGCGTGAAGCTTTCTTT
few	TRBV7-2	TRBD1	TRBJ2-4	CASSPDTGGPIQYF	TGTGCCAGCAGCCCGGATACAGGGGGCCCAATTCAGTACTTC
NA	TRBV7-9	TRBD1	TRBJ2-7	CASSPGTGRSYEQYF	TGTGCCAGCAGCCCCGGGACAGGGCGATCCTACGAGCAGTACTTC
NA	TRBV29-1	NA	TRBJ1-1	CSVFDTEAFF	TGCAGCGTTTTTGACACTGAAGCTTTCTTT
NA	TRBV6-5	TRBD1	TRBJ1-1	CASRNRDRGRGEAFF	TGTGCCAGCAGGAACCGGGACAGGGGGCGCGGTGAAGCTTTCTTT
few	TRBV5-1	TRBD1	TRBJ1-5	CASSLGDRGSNQPQHF	TGCGCCAGCAGCTTGGGGGACAGGGGGAGCAATCAGCCCCAGCATTTT